This T cell receptor beta chain emerged from a study of spatial heterogeneity in lung cancer. Study information: Tumor regions showed TCR transcript counts that correlated strongly with a T cell module score from matched bulk RNA-seq.

Trimming removed 4 bases from V and 4 bases from J; junction bases left unmatched: 9. The CDR3 totals 15 residues. CDR1 and CDR2 from the germline V gene are MNHEY and SVGEGT. Findings and caveats of the study: Expanded intratumoral alpha and beta TCR counts tracked tumor mutation counts.

Details on this clonotype: The target antigen is unknown. This beta chain is off target for a library built for alpha chains, so its abundance means little.

MiXCR was run by TCRdb on the 5' RACE reads, yielding one entry per CDR3 protein. The sample lists fewer than 11,000 distinct CDR3 sequences; approximately 12% were seen once. This sample's time point: sample taken at primary tumor resection. The TCR was taken from a male donor with early-stage non-small cell lung cancer. The sample in question was lung tumor tissue, obtained at surgery. The rearrangement uses TRBV6-2 or TRBV6-3 and TRBJ2-7, with 8 bases identical to TRBD2. The CDR3 loop is CASSSPGLGRYEQYF. The CDR3 DNA is TGTGCCAGCAGTTCCCCGGGACTAGGAAGGTACGAGCAGTACTTC.